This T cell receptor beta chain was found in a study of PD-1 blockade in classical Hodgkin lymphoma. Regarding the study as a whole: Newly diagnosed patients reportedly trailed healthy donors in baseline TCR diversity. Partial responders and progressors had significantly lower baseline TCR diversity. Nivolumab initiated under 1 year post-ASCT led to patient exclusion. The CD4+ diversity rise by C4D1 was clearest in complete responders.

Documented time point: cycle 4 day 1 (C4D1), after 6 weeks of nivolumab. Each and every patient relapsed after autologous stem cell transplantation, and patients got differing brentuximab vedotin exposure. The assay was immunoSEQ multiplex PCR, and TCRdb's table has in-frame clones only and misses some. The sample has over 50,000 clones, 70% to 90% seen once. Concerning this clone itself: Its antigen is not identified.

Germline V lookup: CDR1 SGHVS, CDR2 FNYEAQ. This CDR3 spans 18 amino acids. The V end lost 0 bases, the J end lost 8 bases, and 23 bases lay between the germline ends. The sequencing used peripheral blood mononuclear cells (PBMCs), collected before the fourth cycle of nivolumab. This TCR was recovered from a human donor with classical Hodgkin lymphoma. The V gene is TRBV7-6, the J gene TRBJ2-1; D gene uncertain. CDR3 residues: CASSLAKKDTLGFHEQFF. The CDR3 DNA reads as TGTGCCAGCAGCTTAGCGAAAAAAGACACACTGGGCTTTCATGAGCAGTTCTTC. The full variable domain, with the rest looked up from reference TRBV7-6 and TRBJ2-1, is GAGVSQSPRYKVTKRGQDVALRCDPISGHVSLYWYRQALGQGPEFLTYFNYEAQQDKSGLPNDRFSAERPEGSISTLTIQRTEQRDSAMYRCASSLAKKDTLGFHEQFFGPGTRLTVL.